One sample yielded the 25 T cell receptor beta chains listed below, sequenced in a study of CD8+CD57+ T cells in acquired aplastic anemia. Both TCR beta VDJ combination and CDR3 sequence profiling were carried out. Genomic DNA was the template for this profiling. MiXCR, applied by TCRdb to the reads, yields one record per CDR3 protein. The table has about 210,000 distinct CDR3 sequences, 61% seen once. The sequencing sample was made of sorted CD4+, CD8+, or CD8+CD57+ T cells (not recorded which) from PBMCs. The origin of the receptors is a human donor in good health.

Comment on this clonotype: As the CDR3 is not closed by the conserved phenylalanine or tryptophan, this likely results from a read error. V and J are TRBV9 and TRBJ2-7; maybe TRBD2 (5 bases). The CDR3 is made up of 13 amino acids. V was trimmed by 0 bases and J by 3 bases, leaving 7 bases between them. Germline V gives CDR1 SGDLS, CDR2 YYNGEE. The CDR3 DNA follows: TGTGCCAGCAGCGTAGGGGAGAACTACGAGCAGTACTCC. This gives the protein CASSVGENYEQYS.

The chain couples TRBV5-1 to TRBJ2-1, with 15 bases that match TRBD2. From germline, CDR1 is SGHRS and CDR2 YFSETQ. CDR3 size: 17 residues. Trimming at V came to 3 bases and at J to 8 bases, leaving 9 bases not matched to a gene. The DNA of the CDR3 is TGCGCCAGCAGCTCCGGGACTAGCGGGGGGTCCTTTGATGAGCAGTTCTTC. This gives the protein CASSSGTSGGSFDEQFF.

The rearrangement uses TRBV7-8 and TRBJ2-2, with D possibly TRBD1 on 6 matching bases. The CDR3 sequence is 15 residues long. V lost 8 bases and J lost 0, with 13 bases in between. The germline gives CDR1 SGHVS, CDR2 FQNEAQ. For the CDR3, the DNA is TGTGCCAGCTACGGACAGCTCGCGAACACCGGGGAGCTGTTTTTT. This codes for CASYGQLANTGELFF. Together with reference TRBV7-8 and TRBJ2-2, the CDR3 gives the full variable domain: GAGVSQSPRYKVAKRGQDVALRCDPISGHVSLFWYQQALGQGPEFLTYFQNEAQLDKSGLPSDRFFAERPEGSVSTLKIQRTQQEDSAVYLCASYGQLANTGELFFGEGSRLTVL.

This clonotype was recorded only once. The V gene is TRBV2, the J gene TRBJ1-4, with D unclear. The CDR3 sequence is 13 residues long. From germline, CDR1 is SNHLY and CDR2 FYNNEI. Deletions cut 4 bases from V and 4 bases from J, with 7 bases between. The CDR3 DNA follows: TGTGCCAGCAGTGCACAGATTAATGAAAAACTGTTTTTT. It encodes CASSAQINEKLFF.

The table lists this clonotype with a few counts. This sequence joins TRBV7-6 and TRBJ2-3; D is uncertain. Trimming stripped 5 bases from V and 6 bases from J, with 12 bases between. The CDR3 covers 13 residues. Germline V gives CDR1 SGHVS, CDR2 FNYEAQ. The CDR3 region has the DNA TGTGCCAGCAGCCACTGGATGGGGGATACGCAGTATTTT. This codes for CASSHWMGDTQYF.

To note about this clonotype: The final CDR3 position lacks the conserved phenylalanine or tryptophan, pointing to a likely read error. This chain joins TRBV7-3 and TRBJ2-7, with TRBD1 identical over 9 bases. The germline V gene encodes CDR1 SGHTA and CDR2 FQGTGA. The CDR3 loop spans 14 amino acids. DNA for the CDR3: TGCGCCAGCAGCCGAGGACAGGGGAGATACGAGCAGTACCTC. Its translation is CASSRGQGRYEQYL.

The chain carries TRBV29-1 and TRBJ2-1; 8 positions match TRBD2. The trim removed 8 bases at V and 4 bases at J, leaving 13 bases unmatched. This CDR3 spans 15 amino acids. Germline-derived CDR1 and CDR2 are SQVTM and ANQGSEA. The DNA for the CDR3 is TGCAGCAGTGGGTCGAGCGGGAGTGCTTACAATGAGCAGTTCTTC. This translates into CSSGSSGSAYNEQFF.

The sample holds many counts of this clonotype. This chain joins TRBV6-2 or TRBV6-3 and TRBJ2-5, with TRBD1 matching 8 bases. This CDR3 has 16 amino acids. CDR1 is MNHEY and CDR2 is SVGEGT in the germline V gene. With 3 bases clipped from V and 3 bases from J, the junction kept 9 bases outside the gene matches. CDR3 DNA sequence: TGTGCCAGCAGTTATCTTTTGGACAGGGCGGAAGAGACCCAGTACTTC. Translation gives CASSYLLDRAEETQYF.

The genes are TRBV20-1 and TRBJ1-1; 7 bases are shared with TRBD1. V shed 5 bases, J shed 5 bases, and the junction held 8 bases outside the gene matches. Germline V lookup: CDR1 DFQATT, CDR2 SNEGSKA (reference sequence). The CDR3 runs 13 residues. The CDR3: CSAEGGQITEAFF. As DNA, the CDR3 is TGCAGTGCTGAAGGGGGACAGATAACTGAAGCTTTCTTT.

The rearrangement uses TRBV24-1 and TRBJ2-7; the match to TRBD1 covers 7 bases. Germline V gene data show CDR1 as KGHDR and CDR2 as SFDVKD. J was trimmed by 2 bases and V by 3 bases; bases with no gene match: 6. The CDR3 length is 15 residues. CDR3 in amino acids: CATSDPGTEAYEQYF. The CDR3 DNA is TGTGCCACCAGTGATCCTGGGACAGAAGCCTACGAGCAGTACTTC.

The chain carries TRBV4-1 and TRBJ1-4; D may be TRBD1 (6 bases). The CDR3 totals 15 residues. In germline, CDR1 is MGHRA, CDR2 YSYEKL. V lost 4 bases, J lost 11 bases, and 20 bases lay in between. DNA of the CDR3: TGCGCCAGCAGCCCACCAGTAAAGGGGGGGAGGAAACTGTTTTTT. This encodes CASSPPVKGGRKLFF.

This clonotype was recorded at least ten times. This sequence joins TRBV20-1 and TRBJ2-6; D is possibly TRBD1 or TRBD2 (6 bases each). The germline V and J ends were trimmed by 0 bases and 0 bases, with 18 bases remaining between them. Germline V gene sequence: CDR1 DFQATT, CDR2 SNEGSKA (reference sequence). This CDR3 has 19 residues. The CDR3 reads CSARDRGAVDGSGANVLTF. For the CDR3, the DNA is TGCAGTGCTAGAGATAGGGGGGCAGTTGACGGCTCTGGGGCCAACGTCCTGACTTTC.

This chain links TRBV9 with TRBJ2-2; 8 positions match TRBD2. CDR3 length: 16 amino acids. Germline CDR1 and CDR2: SGDLS and YYNGEE. With V trimmed by 0 bases and J by 4 bases, 5 bases remained unmatched. This CDR3 is CASSVVAGGSTGELFF. CDR3 bases: TGTGCCAGCAGCGTAGTGGCGGGAGGAAGCACCGGGGAGCTGTTTTTT.

V is TRBV20-1 and J is TRBJ1-5, with 9 bases aligning to TRBD1. The CDR3 length is 13 residues. Germline V lookup: CDR1 DFQATT, CDR2 SNEGSKA (reference sequence). Losses at the gene ends were 6 bases for V and 4 bases for J; bases not matched to a gene: 4. CDR3 sequence (DNA): TGCAGTGCCGGGGACAGGGAGAATCAGCCCCAGCATTTT. Translated, it gives CSAGDRENQPQHF.

This clonotype was detected ten times or more. Its ends do not fully match the called genes, so a read error is possible. The chain carries TRBV24-1 and TRBJ1-5; D is uncertain. Germline V lookup: CDR1 KGHDR, CDR2 SFDVKD. This CDR3 contains 12 residues. The CDR3 DNA sequence: TGTGCCACCAGTGATTTAGTCCCTGTTTTCTATTTT. Translated: CATSDLVPVFYF.

This clonotype was observed a single time. The CDR3 reads CASSIQTGHINSPLHF. The CDR3 DNA reads TGTGCCAGTAGTATCCAGACAGGACACATAAATTCACCCCTCCACTTT. V usage is TRBV19 and J usage is TRBJ1-6; possibly TRBD1 for D (6 bases). The CDR3 is 16 residues long. The ends were cut back, 3 bases at V and 7 bases at J, with 16 bases in the middle. CDR1 is LNHDA and CDR2 is SQIVND in the germline V gene (reference sequence).

The V call is TRBV5-4, the J call TRBJ2-1; perhaps TRBD1 as D (7 bases). Germline V gives CDR1 SGHNT, CDR2 YYREEE (reference sequence). V dropped 7 bases and J dropped 3 bases, with 17 bases sitting between them. CDR3 length equals 15 residues. CDR3 DNA sequence: TGTGCCAGCTCACTTCCGGGGGACAGCTACAATGAGCAGTTCTTC. Encoded protein: CASSLPGDSYNEQFF.

The chain couples TRBV10-3 to TRBJ2-7; the match to TRBD2 covers 12 bases. CDR3 size: 17 residues. Germline CDR1 reads ENHRY; CDR2 reads SYGVKD. Trimming at V came to 3 bases and at J to 0 bases, leaving 6 bases not matched to a gene. The CDR3 loop is CAISESSGRVSSYEQYF. The CDR3 bases are TGTGCCATCAGTGAATCTAGCGGGAGGGTCAGCTCCTACGAGCAGTACTTC.

The chain uses TRBV7-6 and TRBJ2-7; 10 bases match TRBD2. CDR1 SGHVS and CDR2 FNYEAQ come from the germline V gene. The CDR3 sequence is 13 residues long. V lost 5 bases, J lost 5 bases, and 3 bases stayed unmatched. The CDR3 DNA reads as TGTGCCAGCAGCCCTAGCGGGGGCCACGAGCAGTACTTC. This translates into CASSPSGGHEQYF. The whole variable domain, filled in from reference TRBV7-6 and TRBJ2-7, reads GAGVSQSPRYKVTKRGQDVALRCDPISGHVSLYWYRQALGQGPEFLTYFNYEAQQDKSGLPNDRFSAERPEGSISTLTIQRTEQRDSAMYRCASSPSGGHEQYFGPGTRLTVT.

The J gene is TRBJ2-1, the V gene TRBV19; 10 bases are shared with TRBD1. CDR3 length: 15 amino acids. The ends lost 6 bases at V and 3 bases at J; junction bases unmatched: 5. Looked up from germline, CDR1 is LNHDA and CDR2 is SQIVND (reference sequence). CDR3 protein: CASRTGTGVYNEQFF. The CDR3 DNA is TGTGCCAGTAGGACCGGGACAGGGGTCTACAATGAGCAGTTCTTC.

This rearrangement joins TRBV20-1 to TRBJ2-5; a weak D match, TRBD2 (5 bases). V dropped 3 bases and J dropped 4 bases, with 9 bases sitting between them. The CDR3 consists of 12 residues. Germline V gives CDR1 DFQATT, CDR2 SNEGSKA (reference sequence). CDR3 sequence: CSARVRGETQYF. The CDR3 nucleotides are TGCAGTGCTAGGGTTCGGGGAGAGACCCAGTACTTC.

This clonotype turned up a few times. The chain is built from TRBV15 and TRBJ1-1, with TRBD1 identical over 11 bases. V lost 3 bases and J lost 5; bases outside the gene matches: 8. The germline V gene encodes CDR1 LNHNV and CDR2 YYDKDF (reference sequence). There are 16 residues in the CDR3. For the CDR3, the DNA is TGTGCCACCAGCAGGGGACAGGGGGAAGGAGGAACTGAAGCTTTCTTT. It translates to CATSRGQGEGGTEAFF.

V is TRBV10-3 and J is TRBJ1-4, with D unresolved. Trimming cost V 8 bases and J 8 bases, with 15 bases left between them. The germline V gene encodes CDR1 ENHRY and CDR2 SYGVKD. CDR3 length: 13 amino acids. CDR3 loop: CAIHEGLGEKLFF. The CDR3 region has the DNA TGTGCCATCCATGAGGGTTTGGGGGAAAAACTGTTTTTT.

The chain couples TRBV6-5 to TRBJ1-1, with a possible D match to TRBD1 (6 bases). Germline lookup yields CDR1 MNHEY and CDR2 SVGAGI. This CDR3 spans 14 amino acids. The V end lost 8 bases, the J end lost 2 bases, and 15 bases lay between the germline ends. The CDR3 DNA is TGTGCCAGCCTTCGGACAGAATTTAACACTGAAGCTTTCTTT. Its translation is CASLRTEFNTEAFF.

This chain uses TRBV10-3 with TRBJ2-3, with 7 bases fitting TRBD2. V lost 4 bases, J lost 0 bases, and 7 bases stayed unmatched. Germline V lookup: CDR1 ENHRY, CDR2 SYGVKD. There are 16 residues in the CDR3. DNA for the CDR3: TGTGCCATCAGTGTGGGGCTAGCGGAAAGCACAGATACGCAGTATTTT. It translates to CAISVGLAESTDTQYF.